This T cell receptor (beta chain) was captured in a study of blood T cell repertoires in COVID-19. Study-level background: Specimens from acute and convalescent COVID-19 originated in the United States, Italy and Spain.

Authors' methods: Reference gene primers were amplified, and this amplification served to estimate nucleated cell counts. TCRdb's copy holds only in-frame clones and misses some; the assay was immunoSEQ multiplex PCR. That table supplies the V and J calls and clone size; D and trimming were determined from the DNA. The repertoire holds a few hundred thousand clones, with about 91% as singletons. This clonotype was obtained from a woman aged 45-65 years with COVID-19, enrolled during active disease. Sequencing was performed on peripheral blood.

The CDR3 region is CASSESYRGGGTEAFF. CDR3 nucleotide sequence: TGCGCCAGCAGTGAGTCATACAGGGGGGGAGGCACTGAAGCTTTCTTT. This rearrangement joins TRBV10-2 to TRBJ1-1; 8 nucleotides match TRBD1. There are 16 residues in the CDR3. Trimming took 0 bases from V and 4 from J; bases not matched to a gene: 7. Germline V gene sequence: CDR1 WSHSY, CDR2 SAAADI.